Following are 5 T cell receptor beta chains from one sample sequenced in a study of cytomegalovirus exposure and HLA in healthy donors. This table comes from immunoSEQ multiplex PCR, and its TCRdb copy is limited to in-frame clones, with some not included. The table includes a few hundred thousand clones, roughly 87% detected once. The sample taken for sequencing was PBMCs. These receptors all stem from a man in his thirties or forties in good health and CMV-seronegative.

The chain joins TRBV15 to TRBJ1-2, with TRBD1 as a possible D gene (5 bases). Trimming removed 0 bases from V and 7 bases from J, with 15 bases in between. The CDR3 is 15 amino acids. CDR1 is LNHNV, CDR2 YYDKDF, per germline (reference sequence). CDR3 sequence: CATSRDRAYQGGYTF. DNA of the CDR3: TGTGCCACCAGCAGAGACAGGGCCTACCAAGGTGGCTACACCTTC.

V and J are TRBV5-1 and TRBJ2-5; TRBD1 matches 7 bases. The V gene's germline CDR1 is SGHRS and CDR2 YFSETQ. The CDR3 covers 15 residues. With 3 bases clipped from V and 5 bases from J, the junction kept 10 bases outside the gene matches. The CDR3 is CASSWSQGPGETQYF. The CDR3 DNA sequence: TGCGCCAGCAGCTGGTCACAGGGGCCTGGGGAGACCCAGTACTTC.

This clone was found once. The chain is built from TRBV9 and TRBJ2-7; TRBD1 matches 8 bases. The CDR3 sequence is 13 residues long. V lost 3 bases to trimming and J lost 6 bases; unmatched junction nucleotides: 5. From germline, CDR1 is SGDLS and CDR2 YYNGEE. CDR3 nucleotide sequence: TGTGCCAGCAGCGCCGGACAGGGCTCCGAGCAGTACTTC. Translating gives CASSAGQGSEQYF.

The rearrangement uses TRBV4-3 and TRBJ2-7, with TRBD1 matching over 9 bases. Germline V gene sequence: CDR1 LGHNA, CDR2 YSLEER. The CDR3 spans 15 residues. The junction had 7 bases not matched to a gene; V was cut back by 2 bases and J by 5 bases. DNA for the CDR3: TGCGCCAGCAGCCAAACCGGGACAGGGAGCCACGAGCAGTACTTC. It yields the protein CASSQTGTGSHEQYF.

The V gene is TRBV5-6, the J gene TRBJ2-7; 9 bases agree with TRBD1. Germline CDR1 reads SGHDT; CDR2 reads YYEEEE. The trim removed 1 base at V and 7 bases at J, leaving 6 bases unmatched. The CDR3 is 14 residues long. The CDR3 loop reads CASSLTDRGREQYF. CDR3 nucleotides: TGTGCCAGCAGCTTGACGGACAGGGGAAGAGAGCAGTACTTC.